This T cell receptor beta chain appears in the sequencing data of a study of Ad26.COV2.S vaccination and SARS-CoV-2 variants. Study-level background: The donor participated in the COV1001 trial, in its Ad26.COV2.S arm. Participants got Ad26.COV2.S intramuscularly, once or twice 56 days apart.

The sample's treatment: some 20 received Ad26.COV2.S at low or high dose, single or two shots; several received placebo; per-sample allocation not given. Sampling happened 63 days after the first vaccine or placebo injection. Study-level findings and limits: Responses of T cells in total may have been underestimated by the TCR breadth and depth analyses.

V was clipped by 6 bases and J by 4 bases; unmatched bases: 4. CDR1 SQVTM and CDR2 ANQGSEA come from the germline V gene. The CDR3 is made up of 13 amino acids. In the case of this clone: What it recognizes is unknown.

Repertoires were generated with immunoSEQ multiplex PCR, while TCRdb's copy carries only in-frame clones and drops some. The table lists approximately 350,000 clones, around four fifths of them singletons. V and J are TRBV29-1 and TRBJ1-1; 11 bases align to TRBD1. The source was peripheral blood, collected in a trial of Ad26.COV2.S vaccine versus placebo. This TCR was sampled from a person aged 18 to 59 who received the Ad26.COV2.S COVID-19 vaccine or a placebo. The CDR3 bases are TGCAGCGTACGGACAGGGGGCATCACTGAAGCTTTCTTT. This codes for CSVRTGGITEAFF.